This T cell receptor (beta chain) was sequenced in a study of Graves' ophthalmopathy and Graves' hyperthyroidism. Background on the study: Untreated patients at initial diagnosis provided peripheral blood. Study-level findings and limits: The blood repertoire also included most expanded thyroid clonotypes above 0.001 frequency.

CDR3 regions of TCR beta were amplified from RNA transcripts. The workflow started with a first-round RT-PCR run with HTBI primers and then moved on to a second-round multiplex PCR. Each CDR3 protein gets one entry after TCRdb re-called the multiplex PCR reads with MiXCR. The data show 200,000 to 300,000 distinct CDR3 sequences, about 46% seen once. Ophthalmopathy cases showed moderate-to-severe activity, scoring CAS ≥3 and NOSPECS ≥4, with duration under 3 months. Trimming took 6 bases from V and 8 from J, leaving 19 bases between them. CDR1 SNHLY and CDR2 FYNNEI come from the germline V gene. This CDR3 is built from 15 residues. This clonotype showed up many times. Its cognate antigen is unknown.

The TCR comes from an adult man with Graves' ophthalmopathy. Specimen: peripheral blood. This chain uses TRBV2 with TRBJ1-4; D not resolved. CDR3 sequence: CASRSRLNRGEKLFF. The CDR3 DNA is TGTGCCAGCAGAAGCCGTCTTAATCGCGGGGAAAAACTGTTTTTT.